This entry lists 14 T cell receptor beta chains sequenced from one sample in a study of blood T cell repertoires in COVID-19. Repertoires were generated with immunoSEQ multiplex PCR, while TCRdb's copy carries only in-frame clones and drops some. The profile shows about 300,000 clones, 89% of them singletons. The source material was PBMCs or T cells enriched from blood (not recorded which). These receptors all stem from a man in his sixties who had recovered from COVID-19.

Here the CDR3 reads CASSATGGPGELFF. CDR3 in DNA: TGTGCCAGCAGTGCGACAGGGGGCCCCGGGGAGCTGTTTTTT. This chain connects TRBV2 to TRBJ2-2; 10 bases align to TRBD1. The trim removed 4 bases at V and 6 bases at J, leaving 2 bases unmatched. Germline CDR1 reads SNHLY; CDR2 reads FYNNEI. The CDR3 extends over 14 amino acids.

J is TRBJ2-1 and V is TRBV11-2, with TRBD2 as a possible D gene (6 bases). The CDR3 sequence is 13 residues long. V was pared by 1 base and J by 12 bases, with 13 bases between. Germline CDR1 is SGHAT and CDR2 is FQNNGV. This chain's CDR3 is CASSLGGDSPQFF. DNA of the CDR3: TGTGCCAGCAGCTTAGGGGGGGACTCCCCGCAGTTCTTC.

As regards this clone: Different DNA sequences within this sample yield the same CDR3. The gene calls are TRBV9 and TRBJ2-7, with D tentatively TRBD1 (6 bases). With 4 bases removed from V and 4 bases from J, the gap between germline ends came to 9 bases. Germline V gives CDR1 SGDLS, CDR2 YYNGEE. This CDR3 comprises 12 residues. The CDR3 is CASSPTGYEQYF. CDR3 nucleotide sequence: TGTGCCAGCAGCCCCACAGGGTACGAGCAGTACTTC.

The CDR3 loop is CASSSGLAISYNEQFF. CDR3 DNA: TGCGCCAGCAGCTCGGGACTAGCGATTTCCTACAATGAGCAGTTCTTC. V and J are TRBV5-1 and TRBJ2-1, with TRBD2 matching 10 bases. V gave up 3 bases and J gave up 1 base; unmatched junction bases: 4. Germline V gene sequence: CDR1 SGHRS, CDR2 YFSETQ. This CDR3 has 16 residues.

About this clone: Sequence at one end of the junction differs from germline and may be a read error. This chain joins TRBV7-7 and TRBJ2-1, with TRBD2 matching 8 bases. Germline V gene lookup returns CDR1 SSHAT and CDR2 FNYEAQ (reference sequence). This CDR3 is built from 17 residues. CDR3 sequence reads: CASSLGPRGGRYNEQFF. The CDR3 DNA follows: TGTGCTAGCAGCTTAGGCCCCAGGGGCGGGAGGTACAATGAGCAGTTCTTC.

The V gene is TRBV6-5, the J gene TRBJ2-7, with 11 bases fitting TRBD2. CDR1 is MNHEY, CDR2 SVGAGI, per germline. V lost 4 bases to trimming and J lost 0 bases; unmatched junction nucleotides: 2. This CDR3 region has 15 residues. CDR3 nucleotide sequence: TGTGCCAGCAGTTCTAGCGGGAGGAGCTCCTACGAGCAGTACTTC. This encodes CASSSSGRSSYEQYF.

This clone has a single count. V usage is TRBV7-2 and J usage is TRBJ1-2; D remains ambiguous. V was shortened by 3 bases and J by 0 bases, with 17 bases between the two germline ends. The germline V gene encodes CDR1 SGHTA and CDR2 FQGNSA. This CDR3 has 17 residues. The CDR3 here is CASSLSVAGFPNYGYTF. The CDR3 DNA is TGTGCCAGCAGCTTGTCAGTCGCAGGCTTCCCTAACTATGGCTACACCTTC.

This clone has just one count. This chain links TRBV5-4 with TRBJ2-7, with D possibly being TRBD2 (6 bases). The germline gives CDR1 SGHNT, CDR2 YYREEE (reference sequence). Between the trimmed V and J ends, which lost 4 bases and 0 bases, there was a span of 17 bases. The CDR3 spans 16 residues. In DNA form, the CDR3 reads TGTGCCAGCAGCGTCTCCCAGCGGGTAAGCTCCTACGAGCAGTACTTC. Amino acid sequence: CASSVSQRVSSYEQYF.

This clone appeared once. The chain has TRBV2 and TRBJ2-7; no clear D gene. V lost 6 bases, J lost 4 bases, and 10 bases lay in between. This CDR3 has 12 amino acids. Germline CDR1 is SNHLY and CDR2 is FYNNEI. CDR3 nucleotide sequence: TGTGCCAGCAGCGCCAACTTTTACGAGCAGTACTTC. This gives the protein CASSANFYEQYF.

This clone was seen more than once but under ten times. The same CDR3 arises from other DNA sequences in this sample as well. This sequence joins TRBV29-1 and TRBJ1-5, with TRBD1 as a possible D gene (6 bases). V was pared by 4 bases and J by 4 bases, with 8 bases between. The V gene's germline CDR1 is SQVTM and CDR2 ANQGSEA. The CDR3 has 12 amino acids. The CDR3: CSVGTENQPQHF. CDR3 sequence (DNA): TGCAGCGTTGGGACAGAGAATCAGCCCCAGCATTTT.

Note on this clone: The identical CDR3 is also encoded by other nucleotide sequences in the sample. The chain joins TRBV18 to TRBJ2-1; D perhaps matches TRBD1 (5 bases). V lost 2 bases and J 3 bases, leaving 5 bases between the germline ends. The CDR3 covers 13 residues. From germline, CDR1 is KGHSH and CDR2 LQKENI. CDR3 DNA: TGTGCCAGCTCACCAGACAGCTACAATGAGCAGTTCTTC. Protein: CASSPDSYNEQFF.

This clone was detected once. The chain carries TRBV24-1 and TRBJ2-7; 10 positions agree with TRBD1. This CDR3 comprises 15 residues. Germline values: CDR1 KGHDR, CDR2 SFDVKD. V was pared by 2 bases and J by 7 bases, with 7 bases of the junction left unmatched. CDR3 DNA sequence: TGTGCCACCAGTGATTCCGGACAGGGGGAGACAGAGCAGTACTTC. Its protein product is CATSDSGQGETEQYF.

This clone was seen more than once but under ten times. J is TRBJ1-4 and V is TRBV5-1; possibly TRBD1 for D (6 bases). There are 14 residues in the CDR3. V shed 4 bases and J shed 7 bases, with 14 bases lying between them. CDR1 and CDR2 from the germline V gene are SGHRS and YFSETQ. Here the CDR3 reads CASSQGGGSEKLFF. DNA for the CDR3: TGCGCCAGCAGCCAAGGGGGGGGTAGTGAAAAACTGTTTTTT. The full variable domain, its missing parts supplied by reference TRBV5-1 and TRBJ1-4, is KAGVTQTPRYLIKTRGQQVTLSCSPISGHRSVSWYQQTPGQGLQFLFEYFSETQRNKGNFPGRFSGRQFSNSRSEMNVSTLELGDSALYLCASSQGGGSEKLFFGSGTQLSVL.

This clone was seen a single time. V is TRBV10-3 and J is TRBJ1-3; 9 bases fit TRBD1. Germline CDR1 ENHRY, CDR2 SYGVKD. The CDR3 loop spans 15 amino acids. Losses at the gene ends were 3 bases for V and 5 bases for J; bases not matched to a gene: 5. The CDR3 nucleotides read TGTGCCATCAGTGATACACAGGGGGCGCGAAACACCATATATTTT. Its protein is CAISDTQGARNTIYF.